A single T cell receptor (beta chain) is shown here with its context. The sample originates from a study of technical replicates of blood from a handful of donors. The method was immunoSEQ multiplex PCR; TCRdb's version includes in-frame clones alone and lacks a portion of them. The table shows roughly 72,000 clones, with more than 85% occurring only once. The CDR3 totals 11 residues. Trimming shortened V by 3 bases and J by 10 bases, and 8 bases separated the two germline ends. Germline V gene lookup returns CDR1 SGHNT and CDR2 YYREEE (reference sequence). Material for sequencing was T cells isolated from PBMCs. This sequence joins TRBV5-4 and TRBJ2-1; D is possibly TRBD2 (6 bases). This sequence was found in a human donor in good health. The CDR3 loop reads CASSWGGEQFF. For the CDR3, the DNA is TGTGCCAGCAGCTGGGGAGGAGAGCAGTTCTTC.